The clone carrying this TCR beta chain was seen only a few times. Its antigen is unknown. Sequence at one end of the junction differs from germline and may be a read error. The source of the sample is a study of tumor-infiltrating lymphocytes in primary liver carcinoma. Study-wide results and caveats: Blood fell significantly below tumors in its top-250-clone fraction (p = 0.039). All five tumor regions shared only about 7-25% of top clones.

This CDR3 has 13 residues. Germline CDR1 is SQVTM and CDR2 is ANQGSEA. The tissue used was unsorted bulk material of roughly 17-32 mg. RNA and DNA were co-extracted from it with the AllPrep DNA/RNA mini kit. Every tumor sample held more than 85% viable tumor cells. A primer in the constant region served to generate TCR beta cDNA from about 470 ng of total RNA. ARM-PCR, slightly modified, supplied the TCR beta libraries through three nested multiplex PCR rounds. TRBV1-TRBV30 forward and Cbeta reverse primers drove the first two approximately 10-cycle rounds. Each CDR3 protein is one row after TCRdb ran MiXCR on the multiplex PCR reads. This sample has over 40,000 distinct CDR3 sequences, with about 78% found just once.

This clonotype was sampled from a man aged 40-49 years with primary liver carcinoma and hepatitis B virus infection. Sequenced input: liver tumor tissue from sampling region 5. Subset here: tumor region T5, tumor centre. The chain combines TRBV29-1 with TRBJ2-3; D not resolved. For the CDR3, the DNA is TGCAGCGTTCAGGACCTCCGCACAGATACCCAGTATTTT. Amino acid sequence: CSVQDLRTDTQYF.